This paragraph covers one T cell receptor beta chain sequence. Its antigen remains unidentified. The junction differs from germline at one of its ends, possibly a read error. This entry comes from a study of CD8 T cells in ankylosing spondylitis. Study results and caveats: Clones linked to disease were reported to show significant enrichment in matched ankylosing spondylitis synovial fluid. Earlier work had already found some motif variants in reactive arthritis synovial fluid and blood. Roughly eight highly homologous variants made up a TCR beta motif that seemed to typify ankylosing spondylitis blood.

The CDR3 totals 15 residues. The germline gives CDR1 SGHRS, CDR2 YFSETQ. One entry per CDR3 protein, called by TCRdb with MiXCR from the 5' RACE reads. The data hold over 450,000 distinct CDR3 sequences, with approximately 11% observed a single time. Sample: blood, either unsorted or a sorted T cell fraction (not recorded which). The chain couples TRBV5-1 to TRBJ2-5; 7 bases fit TRBD1. The TCR originated in a male donor with ankylosing spondylitis. The CDR3 nucleotides are TGCGCCAGCAGAGCCCCCGGGACAGAGGGGGAGACCCAGCACTTC. This translates into CASRAPGTEGETQHF.